Below are 17 T cell receptor beta chains sequenced from a single sample in a study of Ad26.COV2.S vaccination and SARS-CoV-2 variants. Method: immunoSEQ multiplex PCR; TCRdb's copy keeps in-frame clones and lacks some. The sample has around 420,000 clones; around nine tenths are singletons. Treatment meaning: 15 to 20 received Ad26.COV2.S at low or high dose, single or two shots; 5 received placebo; per-sample allocation not given. Sampling occurred on day 63 after the first vaccine or placebo injection. Sequences were derived from peripheral blood, sampled in a trial of Ad26.COV2.S vaccine versus placebo. The source is a person aged 18-60 years who received the Ad26.COV2.S COVID-19 vaccine or a placebo.

CDR3 coding DNA: TGCGCCAGCAGCCCGGTGGGGAGCTCCTACGAGCAGTACTTC. Translation: CASSPVGSSYEQYF. The chain carries TRBV5-1 and TRBJ2-7; D is possibly TRBD2 (5 bases). Germline V gene data show CDR1 as SGHRS and CDR2 as YFSETQ. The CDR3 is 14 residues long. V was clipped by 4 bases and J by 0 bases, with 11 bases between them.

The rearrangement links TRBV6-6 to TRBJ1-5; D is unresolved. Per germline, CDR1 MNHNY and CDR2 SVGAGI (reference sequence). The CDR3 consists of 14 residues. V lost 2 bases and J 3 bases, leaving 8 bases between the germline ends. This CDR3 is CASSYGGNNQPQHF. The CDR3 region has the DNA TGTGCCAGCAGTTACGGCGGAAACAATCAGCCCCAGCATTTT.

The J gene is TRBJ2-1, the V gene TRBV11-2; 8 nucleotides line up with TRBD1. Germline CDR1 is SGHAT and CDR2 is FQNNGV. V lost 2 bases and J lost 3; bases outside the gene matches: 3. CDR3 length equals 15 residues. CDR3 amino acids: CASSLQGAIYNEQFF. The CDR3 DNA reads as TGTGCCAGCAGCTTACAGGGGGCAATCTACAATGAGCAGTTCTTC.

The rearrangement links TRBV5-5 to TRBJ1-1; TRBD1 might be the D (6 bases). The V gene's germline CDR1 is SGHKS and CDR2 YYEKEE (reference sequence). CDR3 length equals 15 residues. V was shortened by 2 bases and J by 3 bases, with 14 bases between the two germline ends. Written as DNA, the CDR3 is TGTGCCAGCAGCTTAGCAGGGGAGGGGCACACTGAAGCTTTCTTT. Amino acid sequence: CASSLAGEGHTEAFF.

This clone was detected only a few times. This chain joins TRBV5-4 and TRBJ1-5; D gene unclear. Germline CDR1 is SGHNT and CDR2 is YYREEE (reference sequence). The CDR3 runs to 16 residues. Trimming stripped 2 bases from V and 0 bases from J, with 12 bases between. CDR3 in DNA: TGTGCCAGCAGCTTTAAGGGTCCGACTAGCAATCAGCCCCAGCATTTT. Encoded protein: CASSFKGPTSNQPQHF.

This clone was detected only once. This chain uses TRBV7-9 with TRBJ1-2; the D gene is possibly TRBD1 (6 bases). This CDR3 comprises 16 residues. With 5 bases removed from V and 0 bases from J, the gap between germline ends came to 16 bases. Germline V gives CDR1 SEHNR, CDR2 FQNEAQ (reference sequence). The CDR3 loop is CASSPPGQTPNYGYTF. In DNA form, the CDR3 reads TGTGCCAGCAGCCCCCCCGGACAGACACCTAACTATGGCTACACCTTC. Based on the CDR3 plus reference TRBV7-9 and TRBJ1-2, the full variable domain is DTGVSQNPRHKITKRGQNVTFRCDPISEHNRLYWYRQTLGQGPEFLTYFQNEAQLEKSRLLSDRFSAERPKGSFSTLEIQRTEQGDSAMYLCASSPPGQTPNYGYTFGSGTRLTVV.

The V gene is TRBV12-3 or TRBV12-4, the J gene TRBJ1-2; D gene unclear. The germline V and J ends were trimmed by 2 bases and 7 bases, with 5 bases remaining between them. The CDR3 loop spans 11 amino acids. Here the CDR3 DNA reads TGTGCCAGCAGTTTAAGAGGTGGCTACACCTTC. This sequence encodes CASSLRGGYTF.

V gene TRBV19 combines with J gene TRBJ2-3, with 10 bases lining up with TRBD2. There are 16 residues in the CDR3. Germline lookup yields CDR1 LNHDA and CDR2 SQIVND (reference sequence). V shed 4 bases and J 4 bases; nucleotides not matched to a gene: 8. The CDR3 here is CASSTLAGGSSDTQYF. The CDR3 bases are TGTGCCAGTAGTACTTTAGCGGGGGGTTCGTCAGATACGCAGTATTTT. Filled out from reference TRBV19 and TRBJ2-3, the complete variable domain reads DGGITQSPKYLFRKEGQNVTLSCEQNLNHDAMYWYRQDPGQGLRLIYYSQIVNDFQKGDIAEGYSVSREKKESFPLTVTSAQKNPTAFYLCASSTLAGGSSDTQYFGPGTRLTVL.

The chain is built from TRBV7-3 and TRBJ1-1; D uncertain. This CDR3 spans 13 amino acids. Germline CDR1 reads SGHTA; CDR2 reads FQGTGA. Trimming pared 3 bases from V and 4 bases from J, leaving 9 bases between. CDR3 in amino acids: CASSFGRGTEAFF. The DNA for the CDR3 is TGTGCCAGCAGCTTCGGGAGAGGCACTGAAGCTTTCTTT.

The V call is TRBV5-1, the J call TRBJ2-7, with D possibly matching TRBD2 (5 bases). This CDR3 is built from 15 residues. The ends were cut back, 2 bases at V and 0 bases at J, with 12 bases in the middle. CDR1 is SGHRS and CDR2 is YFSETQ in the germline V gene. CDR3 bases: TGCGCCAGCAGCTTACGGGGATCCCACTCCTACGAGCAGTACTTC. This codes for CASSLRGSHSYEQYF. The full variable domain, completed using reference TRBV5-1 and TRBJ2-7, is KAGVTQTPRYLIKTRGQQVTLSCSPISGHRSVSWYQQTPGQGLQFLFEYFSETQRNKGNFPGRFSGRQFSNSRSEMNVSTLELGDSALYLCASSLRGSHSYEQYFGPGTRLTVT.

The rearrangement links TRBV27 to TRBJ1-6; D is possibly TRBD1 (6 bases). The germline V and J ends were trimmed by 7 bases and 9 bases, with 28 bases remaining between them. Germline values: CDR1 MNHEY, CDR2 SMNVEV (reference sequence). The CDR3 runs 18 residues. The CDR3 sequence: CASTTRMGRGGDFSPLHF. CDR3 DNA sequence: TGTGCCAGCACCACCAGGATGGGGAGGGGGGGCGATTTTTCACCCCTCCACTTT.

A single count supports this clone. The genes are TRBV9 and TRBJ2-7; tentative D call: TRBD1 (6 bases). The germline V gene encodes CDR1 SGDLS and CDR2 YYNGEE. V was trimmed by 0 bases and J by 5 bases, leaving 15 bases between them. The CDR3 has 15 amino acids. The CDR3 coding sequence is TGTGCCAGCAGCGTAGCCGGGACACGGGGAAACGAGCAGTACTTC. Translating gives CASSVAGTRGNEQYF.

This clone was recorded a few times. The genes are TRBV4-3 and TRBJ1-6; D is unclear. The CDR3 has 15 residues. Trimming removed 0 bases from V and 6 bases from J, with 9 bases in between. Germline V lookup: CDR1 LGHNA, CDR2 YSLEER. This chain's CDR3 is CASSQEFNSNSPLHF. In DNA, the CDR3 is TGCGCCAGCAGCCAAGAATTCAACTCTAATTCACCCCTCCACTTT.

This clone was seen a single time. The rearrangement uses TRBV3-1 (or the pseudogene TRBV3-2) and TRBJ2-1; no clear D. The V end lost 2 bases, the J end lost 0 bases, and 11 bases lay between the germline ends. Germline V gene lookup returns CDR1 LGHDT and CDR2 YNNKEL (reference sequence). This CDR3 is 16 amino acids long. The CDR3 is CASSQSPYSSYNEQFF. The DNA for the CDR3 is TGTGCCAGCAGCCAATCTCCGTATAGCTCCTACAATGAGCAGTTCTTC.

The chain employs TRBV30 and TRBJ2-1, with 9 bases that match TRBD1. CDR1 is GTSNPN and CDR2 is SVGIG in the germline V gene (reference sequence). The CDR3 contains 21 residues. The V and J ends lost 0 bases and 0 bases, in that order; junction bases with no gene match: 18. Here the CDR3 DNA reads TGTGCCTGGAGTGTGGGGTACAGGGGGCCTTTTACCTTGAGCTCCTACAATGAGCAGTTCTTC. Its translation: CAWSVGYRGPFTLSSYNEQFF.

This clone was seen just once. The chain couples TRBV10-3 to TRBJ2-2; D possibly uses TRBD1 or TRBD2 (6 bases each). Trimming shortened V by 3 bases and J by 4 bases, and 12 bases separated the two germline ends. Germline values: CDR1 ENHRY, CDR2 SYGVKD. The CDR3 runs 15 residues. DNA of the CDR3: TGTGCCATCAGTGATAGGGGGGCGAGCACCGGGGAGCTGTTTTTT. Translation: CAISDRGASTGELFF.

This sequence joins TRBV28 and TRBJ2-4; D uncertain. The CDR3 covers 13 residues. Germline CDR1 and CDR2: MDHEN and SYDVKM. V lost 2 bases and J 4 bases, leaving 6 bases between the germline ends. DNA for the CDR3: TGTGCCAGCAGTTTAACTGGAAAAAACATTCAGTACTTC. Translation: CASSLTGKNIQYF.